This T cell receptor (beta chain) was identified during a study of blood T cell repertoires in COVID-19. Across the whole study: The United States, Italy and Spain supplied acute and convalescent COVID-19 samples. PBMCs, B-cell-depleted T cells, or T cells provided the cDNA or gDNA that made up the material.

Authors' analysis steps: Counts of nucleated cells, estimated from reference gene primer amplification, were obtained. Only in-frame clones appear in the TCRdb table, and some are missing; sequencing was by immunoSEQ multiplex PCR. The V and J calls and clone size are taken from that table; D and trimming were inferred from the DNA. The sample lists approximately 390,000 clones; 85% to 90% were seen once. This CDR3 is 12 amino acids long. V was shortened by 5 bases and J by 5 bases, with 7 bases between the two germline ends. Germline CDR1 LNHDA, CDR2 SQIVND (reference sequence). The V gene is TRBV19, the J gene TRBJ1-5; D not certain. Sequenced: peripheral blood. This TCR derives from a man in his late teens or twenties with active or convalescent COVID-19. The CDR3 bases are TGTGCCAGTAGTCGCCGGGATCAGCCCCAGCATTTT. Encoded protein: CASSRRDQPQHF.